This T cell receptor beta chain was sequenced during a study of response to subunit inactivated influenza vaccine. Study observations and caveats: Authors suggested few new T cells are recruited by each seasonal influenza vaccination.

This CDR3 contains 15 residues. V dropped 6 bases and J dropped 4 bases, with 18 bases sitting between them. Germline CDR1 SNHLY, CDR2 FYNNEI. Notes on this clonotype: What it binds is unknown.

From the RT-PCR reads, TCRdb called clonotypes with MiXCR, one entry per CDR3 protein. In the table there are 400,000 to 650,000 distinct CDR3 sequences, roughly 7.6% of which are singletons. This receptor was identified in a man aged 50-75 years who received an inactivated influenza vaccine. This sequence joins TRBV2 and TRBJ2-5; D is perhaps TRBD1 (6 bases). Here the sequenced sample was PBMCs from blood, taken 23 months after vaccination. The CDR3 region is CASSDGQLWGETQYF. For the CDR3, the DNA is TGTGCCAGCAGCGATGGACAGCTCTGGGGAGAGACCCAGTACTTC.